Listed below are T cell receptor beta chains from one sample, sequenced in a study of T cell changes during pregnancy in multiple sclerosis. Assay: immunoSEQ multiplex PCR; the TCRdb copy retains only in-frame clones and omits some. The sample contains tens of thousands of clones, 90% to 95% of which appear only once. This sample comprised CD8+ T cells from peripheral blood mononuclear cells, obtained in the third trimester of pregnancy. The origin of the receptors is a female donor with multiple sclerosis, enrolled in a pregnancy study. Both conserved end residues are part of each CDR3. Each record gives: J gene, D gene, V gene, CDR3 length, clone size, CDR3 DNA, CDR3 protein. D genes are given only for firm matches. Where a row states a size, it is once, few, many or the class of an expanded clone; other rows omit it.

>TRBJ1-4|-|TRBV7-6|15|-
TGTGCCAGCAGCTCGACAGTTGCAGCTAATGAAAAACTGTTTTTT
CASSSTVAANEKLFF
>TRBJ1-4|TRBD1|TRBV4-2|16|-
TGTGCCAGCAGCCAAGATAGGGGGCAGGGTCATGAAAAACTGTTTTTT
CASSQDRGQGHEKLFF
>TRBJ1-2|-|TRBV27|13|-
TGTGCCAGCAGTTTGTCGCCGGGCTATGGCTACACCTTC
CASSLSPGYGYTF
>TRBJ2-1|-|TRBV5-1|11|-
TGCGCCAGCAGCCTGGGGCATGAGCAGTTCTTC
CASSLGHEQFF
>TRBJ2-2|-|TRBV30|15|-
TGTGCCTGGAGTGTTGTGACAGCTATCACCGGGGAGCTGTTTTTT
CAWSVVTAITGELFF
>TRBJ1-3|TRBD1|TRBV6-1|17|-
TGTGCCAGCAGTGAAGACTACACAGGGGGCAGTGGAAACACCATATATTTT
CASSEDYTGGSGNTIYF
>TRBJ2-2|-|TRBV19|14|-
TGTGCCAGTAGTCCAACGGTTCGCACCGGGGAGCTGTTTTTT
CASSPTVRTGELFF
>TRBJ2-4|-|TRBV5-1|16|-
TGCGCCAGCAGCTTGCTTGACAGTAGAACCAAAAACATTCAGTACTTC
CASSLLDSRTKNIQYF
>TRBJ2-1|-|TRBV4-1|14|-
TGCGCCAGCAGCCTAAGACAGGTCTCTTCTGAGCAGTTCTTC
CASSLRQVSSEQFF
>TRBJ1-5|-|TRBV12-5|14|-
TGTGCTAGTGGACCCGGGGATAGCAATCAGCCCCAGCATTTT
CASGPGDSNQPQHF
>TRBJ2-2|-|TRBV27|14|-
TGTGCCAGCAGTTTTAGCGCCGGCACCGGGGAGCTGTTTTTT
CASSFSAGTGELFF
>TRBJ1-1|-|TRBV19|13|-
TGTGCCAGTAGAAAACGGACAGACACTGAAGCTTTCTTT
CASRKRTDTEAFF
>TRBJ1-1|TRBD1|TRBV7-8|17|-
TGTGCCAGCAGCTTAGGCGGTGGCCAGGGGGTGAACACTGAAGCTTTCTTT
CASSLGGGQGVNTEAFF
>TRBJ2-7|TRBD1|TRBV27|13|few
TGTGCCAGCAGTTTAAACAGGGGCCACGAGCAGTACTTC
CASSLNRGHEQYF
>TRBJ1-5|TRBD1|TRBV7-8|16|-
TGTGCCAGCAGCCTCGCCGGACAGGGGGTTTCTCAGCCCCAGCATTTT
CASSLAGQGVSQPQHF
>TRBJ2-3|-|TRBV27|14|-
TGTGCCAGCAGTTTATCGACAGTAGTAGATACGCAGTATTTT
CASSLSTVVDTQYF
>TRBJ1-1|-|TRBV19|13|-
TGTGCCAGTAGTATAGCGATTTCGGCTGAAGCTTTCTTT
CASSIAISAEAFF
>TRBJ2-7|TRBD2|TRBV9|16|-
TGTGCCAGCAGCCCGTTTTCAGCGGGGGTTTCGTACGAGCAGTACTTC
CASSPFSAGVSYEQYF
>TRBJ1-3|-|TRBV30|13|-
TGTGCCTGGAGTTCAGGGATCGGAAACACCATATATTTT
CAWSSGIGNTIYF
>TRBJ2-5|-|TRBV13|14|-
TGTGCCAGCAGCGGATTCAAGAGCACGGGGGCCCAGTACTTC
CASSGFKSTGAQYF
>TRBJ1-2|-|TRBV19|15|-
TGTGCCAGTAGTATAGATACAGACTATGGAGATGGCTACACCTTC
CASSIDTDYGDGYTF
>TRBJ1-1|-|TRBV19|13|once
TGTGCCAGTAGTATAGATGGAGAAACTGAAGCTTTCTTT
CASSIDGETEAFF
>TRBJ2-3|TRBD2|TRBV7-9|19|-
TGTGCCAGCAGCTCGACTTCACTAGCGGGGGGCCCGTACACAGATACGCAGTATTTT
CASSSTSLAGGPYTDTQYF
>TRBJ2-7|TRBD1|TRBV15|14|-
TGTGCCACCAGCTTGGACAGGGTTGGTTACGAGCAGTACTTC
CATSLDRVGYEQYF
>TRBJ1-2|TRBD1|TRBV19|12|-
TGTGCCGGCTACCGGACAGGGGTTGGCTACACCTTC
CAGYRTGVGYTF
>TRBJ2-1|TRBD2|TRBV19|15|-
TGTGCCAGTAGTAGACACGGGACTAGCTATAATGAGCAGTTCTTC
CASSRHGTSYNEQFF
>TRBJ1-1|TRBD1|TRBV10-3|15|-
TGTGCCATCAGTGGGGGGGACAGTGGGAACACTGAAGCTTTCTTT
CAISGGDSGNTEAFF
>TRBJ2-1|-|TRBV27|11|-
TGTGCCAGTGGCCCCCGCAATGAGCAGTTCTTC
CASGPRNEQFF
>TRBJ2-7|-|TRBV27|16|-
TGTGCCAGCAGTCAACTACGGACTACCGAGGTGAACGAGCAGTACTTC
CASSQLRTTEVNEQYF
>TRBJ2-7|-|TRBV5-4|16|-
TGTGCCAGCAGCGAGATCACAGGGAGTAGGGTCTACGAGCAGTACTTC
CASSEITGSRVYEQYF
>TRBJ2-2|TRBD2|TRBV11-2|19|-
TGTGCCAGCAGCAATAAGACCGGGACTAGCGGAATTAACACCGGGGAGCTGTTTTTT
CASSNKTGTSGINTGELFF
>TRBJ1-2|-|TRBV7-5|14|-
TGTGCCAGAAGCTTAGTTGGACAAAAAGGAGGCTACACCTTC
CARSLVGQKGGYTF
>TRBJ2-7|TRBD2|TRBV6-1|15|-
TGTGCCAGCAGTGAAAAGGGCGGGAGCTCCTACGAGCAGTACTTC
CASSEKGGSSYEQYF
>TRBJ1-1|TRBD1|TRBV11-3|14|-
TGTGCCAGCAGCGTACAGGGGCCAGGGACTGAAGCTTTCTTT
CASSVQGPGTEAFF
>TRBJ2-7|-|TRBV27|14|few
TGTGCCAGCAGTCGACAGCCCCCTTCAAACGAGCAGTACTTC
CASSRQPPSNEQYF
>TRBJ2-5|TRBD2|TRBV4-1|14|-
TGCGCCAGCAGCCAAGTCACTAGCGAAGAGACCCAGTACTTC
CASSQVTSEETQYF
>TRBJ1-1|TRBD1|TRBV11-1|15|-
TGTGCCAGCAGCCCACCCGGGACAGGGGGGACTGAAGCTTTCTTT
CASSPPGTGGTEAFF
>TRBJ2-7|-|TRBV7-9|15|-
TGTGCCAGCAGCTCACCTACGGGGTCCTCCTACGAGCAGTACTTC
CASSSPTGSSYEQYF
>TRBJ2-1|TRBD2|TRBV7-9|15|-
TGTGCCAGCAGTACTACTAGCGGGGGTAACAATGAGCAGTTCTTC
CASSTTSGGNNEQFF
>TRBJ2-7|TRBD1|TRBV19|16|-
TGTGCCAGTAGTATAGCGGGACAGCCTAGCTCCTACGAGCAGTACTTC
CASSIAGQPSSYEQYF
>TRBJ1-2|TRBD1|TRBV5-6|15|-
TGTGCCAGCAGCTTGGCAGGGGGGATTCTCTATGGCTACACCTTC
CASSLAGGILYGYTF
>TRBJ2-7|-|TRBV27|16|-
TGTGCCAGCAGTTTGTCCACAGAAAACCCAACCTACGAGCAGTACTTC
CASSLSTENPTYEQYF
>TRBJ2-1|TRBD2|TRBV13|14|-
TGTGCCAGCAGCTTAGGTGTGGCGGGAGGAGAGCAGTTCTTC
CASSLGVAGGEQFF
>TRBJ2-5|TRBD2|TRBV10-2|16|-
TGCGCCAGCAGTTCCGGACTAGCGGGAGGGAGGAAGACCCAGTACTTC
CASSSGLAGGRKTQYF
>TRBJ2-7|TRBD1|TRBV6-1|13|-
TGTGCCAGCAGTACGGGACAGCGGTACGAGCAGTACTTC
CASSTGQRYEQYF
>TRBJ1-1|-|TRBV13|14|-
TGTGCCAGCCGCTGGACAGAGCAGAACACTGAAGCTTTCTTT
CASRWTEQNTEAFF
>TRBJ2-7|TRBD2|TRBV4-3|16|-
TGCGCCAGCAGCCAGGTTCTAGCGGGGGGCAACTACGAGCAGTACTTC
CASSQVLAGGNYEQYF
>TRBJ1-3|-|TRBV5-4|17|-
TGTGCCAGCACCAACAAGGGGCTCCTAGCGTCCGGAAACACCATATATTTT
CASTNKGLLASGNTIYF
>TRBJ1-1|-|TRBV6-6|13|-
TGTGCCAGCAGTTTAAATAGTATCACTGAAGCTTTCTTT
CASSLNSITEAFF
>TRBJ2-6|-|TRBV6-6|16|-
TGTGCCAGCAGCCAAGGGGGGGGAACTGGGGCCAACGTCCTGACTTTC
CASSQGGGTGANVLTF
>TRBJ2-7|TRBD1|TRBV11-2|14|-
TGTGCCAGCAGCTTAGCCGACAGGGGCTACGAGCAGTACTTC
CASSLADRGYEQYF
>TRBJ1-6|TRBD1|TRBV27|15|-
TGTGCCAGCAGTCTTCTTGGGACAGGGAATTCACCCCTCCACTTT
CASSLLGTGNSPLHF
>TRBJ2-1|-|TRBV7-3|14|-
TGTGCCAGCAGCTTACCAGGGGTCTACAATGAGCAGTTCTTC
CASSLPGVYNEQFF
>TRBJ2-1|TRBD2|TRBV28|17|-
TGTGCCAGCAGTCCGATAGCGGGAGGCCTTGAATACAATGAGCAGTTCTTC
CASSPIAGGLEYNEQFF